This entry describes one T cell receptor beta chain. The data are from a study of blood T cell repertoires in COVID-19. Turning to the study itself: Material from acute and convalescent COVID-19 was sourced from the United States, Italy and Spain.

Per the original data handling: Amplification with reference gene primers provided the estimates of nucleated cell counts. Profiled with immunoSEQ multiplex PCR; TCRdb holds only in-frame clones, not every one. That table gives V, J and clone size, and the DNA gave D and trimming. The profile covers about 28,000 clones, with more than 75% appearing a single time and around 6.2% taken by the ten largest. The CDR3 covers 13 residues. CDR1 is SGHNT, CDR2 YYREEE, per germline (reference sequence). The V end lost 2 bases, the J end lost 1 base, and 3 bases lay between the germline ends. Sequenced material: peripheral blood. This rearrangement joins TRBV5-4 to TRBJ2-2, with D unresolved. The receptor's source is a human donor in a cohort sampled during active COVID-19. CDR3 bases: TGTGCCAGCAGCTTCGGGAACACCGGGGAGCTGTTTTTT. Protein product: CASSFGNTGELFF.